This TCR beta chain was recorded in a study of control samples from healthy donors and cancer patients. V was pared by 4 bases and J by 6 bases, with 10 bases between. This CDR3 has 13 amino acids. Germline assignment: CDR1 SNHLY and CDR2 FYNNEI. Clones were read by immunoSEQ multiplex PCR, and TCRdb kept only the in-frame ones, dropping some. Of about 180,000 clones in the sample, about 90% are singletons; the top ten hold 1.3% to 1.5%. The sequenced material came from blood. This chain links TRBV2 with TRBJ2-1; maybe TRBD1 (6 bases). This sequence originates from a woman aged 45-65 years in good health. The CDR3 DNA reads TGTGCCAGCAGTGCTTTCAGGGGCAATGAGCAGTTCTTC. This codes for CASSAFRGNEQFF.